The rows below give T cell receptor beta chains drawn from one sample of a study of blood T cell repertoires in COVID-19. Generated by immunoSEQ multiplex PCR, the TCRdb table keeps only in-frame clones and is missing some. In the table there are hundreds of thousands of clones, about nine tenths of which are singletons. Material: peripheral blood. Receptors were obtained from a woman aged 40 to 55 who had recovered from COVID-19. Each CDR3 is given with its conserved first and last residue. Each record gives: clone size, V gene, J gene, D gene, CDR3 DNA, CDR3 protein. D genes are given only for firm matches. Clone sizes are given selectively: once, few, many, or a class where the clone is expanded.

abundance: .; v_gene: TRBV30; j_gene: TRBJ1-1; d_gene: .; CDR3nt: TGTGCCTGGAGTGAGGGACACCCGAACACTGAAGCTTTCTTT; CDR3aa: CAWSEGHPNTEAFF
abundance: few; v_gene: TRBV2; j_gene: TRBJ1-6; d_gene: .; CDR3nt: TGTGCCAGCTTGAGGACACATAATTCACCCCTCCACTTT; CDR3aa: CASLRTHNSPLHF
abundance: few; v_gene: TRBV7-9; j_gene: TRBJ1-1; d_gene: .; CDR3nt: TGTGCCAGCAGCTTAGCGCTATCTGAAGCTTTCTTT; CDR3aa: CASSLALSEAFF
abundance: .; v_gene: TRBV5-1; j_gene: TRBJ2-7; d_gene: .; CDR3nt: TGCGCCAGCAGCTTTGGCGGAGCCTACGAGCAGTACTTC; CDR3aa: CASSFGGAYEQYF
abundance: few; v_gene: TRBV7-9; j_gene: TRBJ1-1; d_gene: .; CDR3nt: TGTGCCAGCAGCCTCTCTTTGAACACTGAAGCTTTCTTT; CDR3aa: CASSLSLNTEAFF
abundance: .; v_gene: TRBV11-3; j_gene: TRBJ2-7; d_gene: .; CDR3nt: TGTGCCAGCAGCCTATTAGCGACCTCCTACGAGCAGTACTTC; CDR3aa: CASSLLATSYEQYF
abundance: .; v_gene: TRBV9; j_gene: TRBJ1-5; d_gene: .; CDR3nt: TGTGCCAGCAGCGTAGGAGGGGGTCCCGATCAGCCCCAGCATTTT; CDR3aa: CASSVGGGPDQPQHF
abundance: .; v_gene: TRBV10-3; j_gene: TRBJ2-3; d_gene: .; CDR3nt: TGTGCCGCAGGGCGGGATACGCAGTATTTT; CDR3aa: CAAGRDTQYF
abundance: .; v_gene: TRBV19; j_gene: TRBJ2-7; d_gene: TRBD1; CDR3nt: TGTGCCAGTAGTTTCCCGGGACAGGGATCCGACGAGCAGTACTTC; CDR3aa: CASSFPGQGSDEQYF
abundance: .; v_gene: TRBV19; j_gene: TRBJ2-1; d_gene: .; CDR3nt: TGTGCCAGTAATGTGGGGGGGGGCGTGAATGAGCAGTTCTTC; CDR3aa: CASNVGGGVNEQFF
abundance: many; v_gene: TRBV29-1; j_gene: TRBJ1-1; d_gene: .; CDR3nt: TGCAGCGTGAGACAGGACACTGAAGCTTTCTTT; CDR3aa: CSVRQDTEAFF
abundance: .; v_gene: TRBV4-3; j_gene: TRBJ1-1; d_gene: .; CDR3nt: TGCGCCAGCAGCCAAGATCGGGGGAGGGGCAGCCCACTTGGAGCTTTCTTT; CDR3aa: CASSQDRGRGSPLGAFF
abundance: .; v_gene: TRBV11-2; j_gene: TRBJ2-2; d_gene: TRBD2; CDR3nt: TGTGCCAGCAGCTCCCGGTGGGGGGGGGACACCGGGGAGCTGTTTTTT; CDR3aa: CASSSRWGGDTGELFF
abundance: .; v_gene: TRBV6-5; j_gene: TRBJ2-3; d_gene: .; CDR3nt: TGTGCCAGCTTAGGGGGGGGCACAGATACGCAGTATTTT; CDR3aa: CASLGGGTDTQYF
abundance: .; v_gene: TRBV2; j_gene: TRBJ2-2; d_gene: TRBD1; CDR3nt: TGTGCCAGCAGTTCGACAGGGTATCGGACCGGGGAGCTGTTTTTT; CDR3aa: CASSSTGYRTGELFF
abundance: once; v_gene: TRBV2; j_gene: TRBJ1-2; d_gene: TRBD1; CDR3nt: TGTGCCAGCAGTGGGGGACAGCAACGTTGGAATAGCTACACCTTC; CDR3aa: CASSGGQQRWNSYTF
abundance: .; v_gene: TRBV6-2/TRBV6-3; j_gene: TRBJ1-1; d_gene: .; CDR3nt: TGTGCCAGCAGCAGAGGACGAAGGAGGGACACTGAAGCTTTCTTT; CDR3aa: CASSRGRRRDTEAFF
abundance: .; v_gene: TRBV7-2; j_gene: TRBJ2-3; d_gene: .; CDR3nt: TGTGCCAGCAGCTTAGGTCCCAGTCTCACAGATACGCAGTATTTT; CDR3aa: CASSLGPSLTDTQYF
abundance: .; v_gene: TRBV9; j_gene: TRBJ1-2; d_gene: TRBD1; CDR3nt: TGTGCCAGCAGCGCGTCACAGGGGGGCTATGGCTACACCTTC; CDR3aa: CASSASQGGYGYTF
abundance: .; v_gene: TRBV9; j_gene: TRBJ2-5; d_gene: TRBD1; CDR3nt: TGTGCCAGCAGCGCCTGGGACAGGGGTGGAGAGACCCAGTACTTC; CDR3aa: CASSAWDRGGETQYF
abundance: .; v_gene: TRBV9; j_gene: TRBJ2-6; d_gene: .; CDR3nt: TGTGCCAGCAGCGGGGGGGATGGCGGGTTTGGCTCTGGGGCCAACGTCCTGACTTTC; CDR3aa: CASSGGDGGFGSGANVLTF
abundance: .; v_gene: TRBV5-1; j_gene: TRBJ1-4; d_gene: .; CDR3nt: TGCGCCAGCAGCCTGCGGGCGCAATCCAATGAAAAACTGTTTTTT; CDR3aa: CASSLRAQSNEKLFF
abundance: .; v_gene: TRBV4-2; j_gene: TRBJ1-4; d_gene: .; CDR3nt: TGTGCCAGCAGCCGACTGGCAGGGGCCCATGAAAAACTGTTTTTT; CDR3aa: CASSRLAGAHEKLFF